These 22 T cell receptor beta chains were all obtained from the same sample, sequenced in a study of OX40 agonist ivuxolimab in advanced cancers. The method was immunoSEQ multiplex PCR; TCRdb's version includes in-frame clones alone and lacks a portion of them. The sample has approximately 120,000 clones; around 93% are singletons. The sample here was CD4+ or CD8+ T cells sorted from blood, taken in a trial of the OX40 agonist ivuxolimab. The receptors here all came from an adult with an advanced solid tumor such as melanoma, head and neck, liver or kidney cancer.

The V and J genes are TRBV9 and TRBJ2-2; D is tentatively TRBD1 or TRBD2 (5 bases each). Germline CDR1 and CDR2: SGDLS and YYNGEE. V was trimmed by 0 bases and J by 10 bases, leaving 16 bases between them. The CDR3 runs to 15 residues. This CDR3 reads CASSVGSPGPVELFF. In DNA, the CDR3 is TGTGCCAGCAGCGTAGGGTCCCCGGGACCGGTGGAGCTGTTTTTT.

This sequence joins TRBV7-2 and TRBJ1-2; possible D gene TRBD1, 5 bases. V was pared by 1 base and J by 4 bases, with 10 bases between. CDR1 and CDR2 from the germline V gene are SGHTA and FQGNSA. The CDR3 sequence is 14 residues long. CDR3 residues: CASSLVRGSYGYTF. The CDR3 DNA follows: TGTGCCAGCAGCTTAGTCCGGGGCTCCTATGGCTACACCTTC. The entire variable domain, with the rest obtained from reference TRBV7-2 and TRBJ1-2, is as follows: GAGVSQSPSNKVTEKGKDVELRCDPISGHTALYWYRQSLGQGLEFLIYFQGNSAPDKSGLPSDRFSAERTGGSVSTLTIQRTQQEDSAVYLCASSLVRGSYGYTFGSGTRLTVV.

The chain carries TRBV27 and TRBJ2-1; TRBD1 matches at 12 bases. The CDR3 has 18 amino acids. CDR1 and CDR2 from the germline V gene are MNHEY and SMNVEV (reference sequence). With V trimmed by 6 bases and J by 8 bases, 17 bases remained unmatched. CDR3 sequence: CASSHRPGGTGGFDEQFF. The CDR3 nucleotides read TGTGCCAGCAGCCACAGACCGGGAGGGACAGGGGGCTTCGATGAGCAGTTCTTC.

The rearrangement uses TRBV29-1 and TRBJ1-1; D may be TRBD1 (5 bases). The CDR3 contains 13 residues. Trimming removed 4 bases at V and 11 bases at J, with 20 bases between. The V gene's germline CDR1 is SQVTM and CDR2 ANQGSEA. CDR3 in amino acids: CSVVSDRSFTAFF. As DNA, the CDR3 is TGCAGCGTTGTATCCGACAGATCATTTACGGCTTTCTTT.

This clone came up once. The chain combines TRBV5-1 with TRBJ2-5; D may be TRBD2 (6 bases). CDR1 is SGHRS, CDR2 YFSETQ, per germline. With 2 bases removed from V and 5 bases from J, the gap between germline ends came to 16 bases. The length of the CDR3 is 15 residues. CDR3 nucleotide sequence: TGCGCCAGCAGCTTACGACGCGGGGCTATGGAGACCCAGTACTTC. The encoded protein is CASSLRRGAMETQYF.

The chain carries TRBV27 and TRBJ1-2; 7 nucleotides match TRBD1. Germline lookup yields CDR1 MNHEY and CDR2 SMNVEV (reference sequence). There are 16 residues in the CDR3. V gave up 6 bases and J gave up 3 bases; unmatched junction bases: 13. The CDR3 nucleotides read TGTGCCAGCAGCCGAAAGGGGGCTCTGGGGGACTATGGCTACACCTTC. Protein product: CASSRKGALGDYGYTF.

V and J are TRBV2 and TRBJ2-2, with D maybe TRBD2 (5 bases). V was shortened by 6 bases and J by 4 bases, with 9 bases between the two germline ends. The CDR3 length is 13 residues. CDR1 and CDR2 (germline): SNHLY, FYNNEI. As DNA, the CDR3 is TGTGCCAGCAGGACGGACTCCACCGGGGAGCTGTTTTTT. Translation gives CASRTDSTGELFF.

This clone was observed once. The chain couples TRBV19 to TRBJ1-2, with D tentatively TRBD1 (6 bases). V was trimmed by 3 bases and J by 0 bases, leaving 11 bases between them. Germline V gene data show CDR1 as LNHDA and CDR2 as SQIVND (reference sequence). The CDR3 is 15 amino acids. The CDR3 DNA is TGTGCCAGTAGTATTTTACCAGGGGCTAACTATGGCTACACCTTC. Translating it yields CASSILPGANYGYTF.

The gene calls are TRBV27 and TRBJ1-5; 7 nucleotides match TRBD1. The germline CDR1 and CDR2 sequences are MNHEY and SMNVEV (reference sequence). The CDR3 consists of 13 residues. J lost 6 bases, V lost 3 bases, and 2 bases had no gene match. The CDR3 nucleotides are TGTGCCAGCAGTTTGTGGGACAGTCAGCCCCAGCATTTT. This codes for CASSLWDSQPQHF.

The rearrangement links TRBV7-2 to TRBJ2-7, with 9 bases fitting TRBD2. The CDR3 loop spans 13 amino acids. V gave up 8 bases and J gave up 2 bases; unmatched junction bases: 4. CDR1 and CDR2 (germline): SGHTA, FQGNSA. The CDR3 DNA reads TGTGCCAGCGGGGCGGGAGGGCCCTACGAGCAGTACTTC. Translated, it gives CASGAGGPYEQYF.

This chain uses TRBV19 with TRBJ2-7; 8 bases align to TRBD2. This CDR3 region has 13 residues. After removal of 6 bases from V and 2 bases from J, the junction contained 3 bases not matched to a gene. Germline lookup yields CDR1 LNHDA and CDR2 SQIVND (reference sequence). The CDR3 bases are TGTGCCAGTAGCGCGGGAGGAGCCTACGAGCAGTACTTC. Translating gives CASSAGGAYEQYF.

The gene calls are TRBV27 and TRBJ1-4; tentative D call: TRBD1 (5 bases). The CDR3 extends over 14 amino acids. The ends were cut back, 2 bases at V and 7 bases at J, with 11 bases in the middle. CDR1 is MNHEY and CDR2 is SMNVEV in the germline V gene (reference sequence). The DNA for the CDR3 is TGTGCCAGCAGTTTACGGCGGGACGTTGAAAAACTGTTTTTT. This codes for CASSLRRDVEKLFF.

The gene calls are TRBV21-1 and TRBJ1-1. TRBV21-1 is classified as a pseudogene. This CDR3 spans 17 amino acids. This CDR3 reads CASSKHETGTVNTEAFF. The CDR3 DNA reads as TGTGCCAGCAGCAAGCACGAGACCGGGACTGTGAACACTGAAGCTTTCTTT.

A single count supports this clone. This chain uses TRBV6-5 with TRBJ1-1, with TRBD1 identical over 9 bases. Germline CDR1 and CDR2: MNHEY and SVGAGI. The CDR3 spans 14 residues. V was clipped by 4 bases and J by 5 bases; unmatched bases: 5. The CDR3 DNA follows: TGTGCCAGCAGTTCACAGGGGGCATCGACTGAAGCTTTCTTT. Translated, it gives CASSSQGASTEAFF.

The CDR3 DNA is TGTGCCAGCAGGACTAGCGGAGGGGGGAATGAGCAGTTCTTC. It codes for CASRTSGGGNEQFF. The chain employs TRBV27 and TRBJ2-1; 9 bases match TRBD2. The germline V gene has CDR1 MNHEY and CDR2 SMNVEV (reference sequence). The length of the CDR3 is 14 residues. Unmatched junction bases numbered 7, after V lost 6 bases and J lost 7 bases.

The chain has TRBV5-1 and TRBJ2-1; D ambiguous. V lost 4 bases and J lost 2, with 10 bases in between. Germline lookup yields CDR1 SGHRS and CDR2 YFSETQ. This CDR3 region has 14 residues. The CDR3 sequence is CASSPDGTYNEQFF. The CDR3 DNA sequence: TGCGCCAGCAGCCCGGACGGAACCTACAATGAGCAGTTCTTC. Using reference TRBV5-1 and TRBJ2-1 for the parts outside the CDR3, the full variable domain is KAGVTQTPRYLIKTRGQQVTLSCSPISGHRSVSWYQQTPGQGLQFLFEYFSETQRNKGNFPGRFSGRQFSNSRSEMNVSTLELGDSALYLCASSPDGTYNEQFFGPGTRLTVL.

V gene TRBV7-8 combines with J gene TRBJ2-1; 11 bases align to TRBD2. V lost 5 bases, J lost 4 bases, and 13 bases stayed unmatched. The CDR3 totals 18 residues. The germline V gene encodes CDR1 SGHVS and CDR2 FQNEAQ. CDR3 in amino acids: CASSQGMLAGGVYNEQFF. In DNA form, the CDR3 reads TGTGCCAGCAGCCAAGGGATGTTAGCGGGAGGGGTATACAATGAGCAGTTCTTC.

The rearrangement joins TRBV19 to TRBJ2-1; 10 bases map to TRBD2. The CDR3 runs 15 residues. The J segment lost 6 bases and the V segment lost 5 bases, leaving 7 bases of the junction unmatched. Looked up from germline, CDR1 is LNHDA and CDR2 is SQIVND (reference sequence). CDR3 protein: CASSRTSGSPNEQFF. The DNA for the CDR3 is TGTGCCAGTAGTCGGACTAGCGGAAGCCCCAATGAGCAGTTCTTC.

This chain uses TRBV30 with TRBJ1-1, with 7 nucleotides matching TRBD1. Germline-derived CDR1 and CDR2 are GTSNPN and SVGIG (reference sequence). Trimming removed 1 base from V and 2 bases from J; junction bases left unmatched: 1. The CDR3 sequence is 13 residues long. CDR3 DNA sequence: TGTGCCTGGAGTGACAGGGGCAACACTGAAGCTTTCTTT. This encodes CAWSDRGNTEAFF.

The chain employs TRBV7-2 and TRBJ2-5; D is perhaps TRBD2 (5 bases). Germline CDR1 reads SGHTA; CDR2 reads FQGNSA. The CDR3 length is 13 residues. V was pared by 3 bases and J by 5 bases, with 10 bases between. Here the CDR3 reads CASSFGLSETQYF. The CDR3 coding sequence is TGTGCCAGCAGCTTTGGACTCTCGGAGACCCAGTACTTC.

The V gene is TRBV19, the J gene TRBJ2-1, with TRBD1 matching over 10 bases. Germline CDR1 and CDR2: LNHDA and SQIVND (reference sequence). This CDR3 comprises 16 residues. J gave up 8 bases and V 5 bases, and 12 bases lay outside the gene matches. The chain's CDR3 is CASSSLTGQGRDEQFF. CDR3 in DNA: TGTGCCAGTAGTTCATTAACGGGACAGGGGCGTGATGAGCAGTTCTTC.

The V gene is TRBV6-1, the J gene TRBJ1-3; D not certain. Germline-derived CDR1 and CDR2 are MNHNS and SASEGT. The V and J ends lost 7 bases and 0 bases respectively, with 10 bases between them. The length of the CDR3 is 14 residues. CDR3 loop: CASTQMGSGNTIYF. As DNA, the CDR3 is TGTGCCAGCACCCAAATGGGCTCTGGAAACACCATATATTTT.